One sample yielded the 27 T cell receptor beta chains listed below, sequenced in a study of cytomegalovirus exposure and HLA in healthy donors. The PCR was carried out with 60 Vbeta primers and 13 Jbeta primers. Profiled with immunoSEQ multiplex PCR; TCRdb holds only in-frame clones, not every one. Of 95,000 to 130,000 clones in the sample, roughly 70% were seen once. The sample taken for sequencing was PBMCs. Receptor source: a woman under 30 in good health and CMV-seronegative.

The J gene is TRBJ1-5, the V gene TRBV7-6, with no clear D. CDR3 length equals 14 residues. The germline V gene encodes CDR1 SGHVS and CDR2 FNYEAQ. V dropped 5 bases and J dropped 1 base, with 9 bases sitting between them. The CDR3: CASSPPGSNQPQHF. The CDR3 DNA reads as TGTGCCAGCAGCCCACCGGGGAGCAATCAGCCCCAGCATTTT.

CDR3 in DNA: TGTGCCAGCAGCTTAGCCGGGACAGGGGGGGAAAAACTGTTTTTT. Translating gives CASSLAGTGGEKLFF. The V call is TRBV7-2, the J call TRBJ1-4; the match to TRBD1 covers 11 bases. The germline V gene encodes CDR1 SGHTA and CDR2 FQGNSA. The V segment lost 0 bases and the J segment 8 bases; nucleotides outside the gene matches: 2. The CDR3 totals 15 residues.

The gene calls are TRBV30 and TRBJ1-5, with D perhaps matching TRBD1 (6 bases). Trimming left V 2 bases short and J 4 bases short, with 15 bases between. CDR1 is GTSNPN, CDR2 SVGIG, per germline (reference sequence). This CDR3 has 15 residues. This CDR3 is CAWSSSGTINQPQHF. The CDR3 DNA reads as TGTGCCTGGAGTTCTTCCGGGACAATTAATCAGCCCCAGCATTTT.

In DNA form, the CDR3 reads TGTGCCAGCAGTGACACAGGGAAGGCCCAGTACTTC. Translation gives CASSDTGKAQYF. The chain combines TRBV2 with TRBJ2-5, with D possibly matching TRBD1 (6 bases). CDR1 is SNHLY and CDR2 is FYNNEI in the germline V gene. Trimming cost V 3 bases and J 9 bases, with 11 bases left between them. The CDR3 length is 12 residues.

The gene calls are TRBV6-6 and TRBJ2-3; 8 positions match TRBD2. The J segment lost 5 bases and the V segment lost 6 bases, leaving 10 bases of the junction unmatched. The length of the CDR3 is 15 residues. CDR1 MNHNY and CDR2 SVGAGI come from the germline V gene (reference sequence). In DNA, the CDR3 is TGTGCCAGCAGCCGTAGCGGGATAGGGAGAGATACGCAGTATTTT. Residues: CASSRSGIGRDTQYF.

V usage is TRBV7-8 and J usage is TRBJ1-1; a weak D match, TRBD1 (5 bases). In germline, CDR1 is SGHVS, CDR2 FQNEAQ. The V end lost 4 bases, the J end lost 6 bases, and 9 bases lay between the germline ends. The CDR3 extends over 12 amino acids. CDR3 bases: TGTGCCAGCAGCTGGGGGGACGCTGAAGCTTTCTTT. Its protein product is CASSWGDAEAFF.

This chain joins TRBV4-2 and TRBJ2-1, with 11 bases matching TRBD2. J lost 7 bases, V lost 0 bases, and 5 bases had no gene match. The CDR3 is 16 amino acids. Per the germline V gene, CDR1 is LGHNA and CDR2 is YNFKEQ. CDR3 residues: CASSQDMASGGNEQFF. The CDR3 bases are TGTGCCAGCAGCCAAGATATGGCTAGCGGGGGGAATGAGCAGTTCTTC.

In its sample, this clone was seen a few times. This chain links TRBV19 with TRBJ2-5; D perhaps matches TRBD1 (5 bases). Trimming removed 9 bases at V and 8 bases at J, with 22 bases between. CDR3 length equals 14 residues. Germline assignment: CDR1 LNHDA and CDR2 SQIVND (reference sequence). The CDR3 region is CASKRMADQGTQYF. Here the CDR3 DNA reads TGTGCCAGCAAACGAATGGCGGATCAGGGAACCCAGTACTTC.

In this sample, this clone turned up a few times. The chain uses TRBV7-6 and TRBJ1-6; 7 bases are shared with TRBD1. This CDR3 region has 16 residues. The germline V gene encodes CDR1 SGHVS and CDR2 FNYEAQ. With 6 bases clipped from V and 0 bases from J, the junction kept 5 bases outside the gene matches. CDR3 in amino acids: CASSTTGSSYNSPLHF. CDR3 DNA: TGTGCCAGCAGTACGACAGGGAGCTCCTATAATTCACCCCTCCACTTT.

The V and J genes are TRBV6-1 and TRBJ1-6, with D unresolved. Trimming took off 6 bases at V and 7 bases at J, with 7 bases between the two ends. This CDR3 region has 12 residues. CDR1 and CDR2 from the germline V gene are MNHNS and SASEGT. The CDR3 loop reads CASRTVNSPLHF. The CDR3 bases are TGTGCCAGCAGAACGGTAAATTCACCCCTCCACTTT.

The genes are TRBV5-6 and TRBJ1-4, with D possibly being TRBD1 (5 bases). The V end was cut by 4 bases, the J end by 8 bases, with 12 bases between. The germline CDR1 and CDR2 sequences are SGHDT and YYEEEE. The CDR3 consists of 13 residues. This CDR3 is CASSQQGWEKLFF. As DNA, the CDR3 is TGTGCCAGCAGCCAGCAGGGATGGGAAAAACTGTTTTTT.

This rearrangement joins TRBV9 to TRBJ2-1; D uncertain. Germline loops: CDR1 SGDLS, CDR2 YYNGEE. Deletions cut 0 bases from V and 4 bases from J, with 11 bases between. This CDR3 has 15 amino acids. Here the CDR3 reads CASSVDPRSYNEQFF. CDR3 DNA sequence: TGTGCCAGCAGCGTAGACCCCCGGAGTTACAATGAGCAGTTCTTC.

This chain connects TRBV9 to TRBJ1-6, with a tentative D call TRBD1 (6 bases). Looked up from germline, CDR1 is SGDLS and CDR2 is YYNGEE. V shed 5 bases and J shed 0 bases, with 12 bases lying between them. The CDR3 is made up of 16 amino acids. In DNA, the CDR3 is TGTGCCAGCAGACGGACGGACAGCTCCTATAATTCACCCCTCCACTTT. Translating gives CASRRTDSSYNSPLHF.

The DNA of the CDR3 is TGTGCCAGCAGCGTAGGGGACACGCGCTCTAACTATGGCTACACCTTC. Residues: CASSVGDTRSNYGYTF. V is TRBV9 and J is TRBJ1-2; a weak D match, TRBD1 (6 bases). Trimming cost V 0 bases and J 0 bases, with 12 bases left between them. The CDR3 sequence is 16 residues long. Germline V gene sequence: CDR1 SGDLS, CDR2 YYNGEE.

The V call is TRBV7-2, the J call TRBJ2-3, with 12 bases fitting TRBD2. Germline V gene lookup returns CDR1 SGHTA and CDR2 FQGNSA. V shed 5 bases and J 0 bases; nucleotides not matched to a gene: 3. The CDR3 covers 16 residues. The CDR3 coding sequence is TGTGCCAGCAGCCACGGACTAGCGGGGAGCACAGATACGCAGTATTTT. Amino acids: CASSHGLAGSTDTQYF. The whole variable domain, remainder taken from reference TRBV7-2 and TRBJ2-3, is GAGVSQSPSNKVTEKGKDVELRCDPISGHTALYWYRQSLGQGLEFLIYFQGNSAPDKSGLPSDRFSAERTGGSVSTLTIQRTQQEDSAVYLCASSHGLAGSTDTQYFGPGTRLTVL.

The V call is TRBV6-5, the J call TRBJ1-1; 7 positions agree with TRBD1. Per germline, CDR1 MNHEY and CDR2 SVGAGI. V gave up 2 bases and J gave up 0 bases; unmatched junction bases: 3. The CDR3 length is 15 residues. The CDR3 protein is CASSYEGAMNTEAFF. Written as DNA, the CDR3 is TGTGCCAGCAGTTACGAGGGGGCGATGAACACTGAAGCTTTCTTT.

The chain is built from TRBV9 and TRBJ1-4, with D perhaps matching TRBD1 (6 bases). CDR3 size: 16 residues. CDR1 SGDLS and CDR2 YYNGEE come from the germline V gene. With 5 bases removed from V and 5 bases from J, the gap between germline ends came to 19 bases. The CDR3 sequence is CASSVSAGQQNEKLFF. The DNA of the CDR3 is TGTGCCAGCAGTGTCTCCGCCGGACAGCAGAATGAAAAACTGTTTTTT.

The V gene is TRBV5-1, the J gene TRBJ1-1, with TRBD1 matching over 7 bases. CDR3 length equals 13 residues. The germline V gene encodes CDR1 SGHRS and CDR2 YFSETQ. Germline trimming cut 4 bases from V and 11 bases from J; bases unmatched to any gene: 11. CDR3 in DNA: TGCGCCAGCAGCACGGGACAGCAGATTCAGGCTTTCTTT. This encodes CASSTGQQIQAFF.

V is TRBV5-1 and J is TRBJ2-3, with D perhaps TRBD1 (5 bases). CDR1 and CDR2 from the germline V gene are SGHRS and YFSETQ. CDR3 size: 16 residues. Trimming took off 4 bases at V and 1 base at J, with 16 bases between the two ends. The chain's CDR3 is CASSTGAGKGTDTQYF. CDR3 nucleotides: TGCGCCAGCAGCACAGGCGCTGGGAAGGGCACAGATACGCAGTATTTT. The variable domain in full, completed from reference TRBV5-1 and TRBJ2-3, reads KAGVTQTPRYLIKTRGQQVTLSCSPISGHRSVSWYQQTPGQGLQFLFEYFSETQRNKGNFPGRFSGRQFSNSRSEMNVSTLELGDSALYLCASSTGAGKGTDTQYFGPGTRLTVL.

The CDR3 DNA reads as TGTGCCAGCAGTGCGGCCGCAGGGGTCGAGCAGTACTTC. Protein product: CASSAAAGVEQYF. V and J are TRBV6-1 and TRBJ2-7; possible D gene TRBD1, 6 bases. Trimming pared 4 bases from V and 6 bases from J, leaving 13 bases between. Germline V gene lookup returns CDR1 MNHNS and CDR2 SASEGT. The CDR3 length is 13 residues.

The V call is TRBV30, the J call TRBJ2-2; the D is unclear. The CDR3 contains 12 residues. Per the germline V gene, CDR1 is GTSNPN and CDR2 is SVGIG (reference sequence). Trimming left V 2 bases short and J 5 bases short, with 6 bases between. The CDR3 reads CAWSPLTGELFF. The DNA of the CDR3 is TGTGCCTGGAGTCCCTTGACCGGGGAGCTGTTTTTT.

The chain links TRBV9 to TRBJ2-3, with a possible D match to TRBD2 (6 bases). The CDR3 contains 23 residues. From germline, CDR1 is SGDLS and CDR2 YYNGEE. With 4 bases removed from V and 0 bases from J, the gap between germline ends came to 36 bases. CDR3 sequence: CASSSYPLPEGLGDSLSTDTQYF. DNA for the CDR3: TGTGCCAGCAGCAGCTACCCCCTTCCCGAGGGGCTAGGGGACTCCTTAAGCACAGATACGCAGTATTTT.

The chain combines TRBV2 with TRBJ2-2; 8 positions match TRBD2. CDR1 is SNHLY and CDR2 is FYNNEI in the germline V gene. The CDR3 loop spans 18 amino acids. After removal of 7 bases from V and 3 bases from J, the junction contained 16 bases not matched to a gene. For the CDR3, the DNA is TGTGCCAGCACACGGGGGGGGACCGGGACTAAAGACACCGGGGAGCTGTTTTTT. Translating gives CASTRGGTGTKDTGELFF.

The CDR3: CASSVGQGSYNSPLHF. CDR3 coding DNA: TGTGCCAGCAGTGTAGGACAGGGCTCCTATAATTCACCCCTCCACTTT. J is TRBJ1-6 and V is TRBV2; the match to TRBD1 covers 8 bases. Germline CDR1 SNHLY, CDR2 FYNNEI. The CDR3 contains 16 residues. Germline trimming cut 4 bases from V and 0 bases from J; bases unmatched to any gene: 2.

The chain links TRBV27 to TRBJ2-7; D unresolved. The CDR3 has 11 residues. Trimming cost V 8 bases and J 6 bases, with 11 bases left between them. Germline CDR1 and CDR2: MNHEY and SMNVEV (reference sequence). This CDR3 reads CASSHGGEQYF. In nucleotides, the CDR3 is TGTGCCAGCTCACATGGCGGCGAGCAGTACTTC.

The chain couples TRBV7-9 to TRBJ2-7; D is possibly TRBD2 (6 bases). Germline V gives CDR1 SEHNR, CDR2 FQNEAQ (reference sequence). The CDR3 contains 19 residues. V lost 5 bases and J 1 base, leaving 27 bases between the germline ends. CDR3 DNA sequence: TGTGCCAGCAGCGCTCAAACCGGGACTTCCCTTTTTTGGTCCTACGAGCAGTACTTC. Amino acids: CASSAQTGTSLFWSYEQYF.

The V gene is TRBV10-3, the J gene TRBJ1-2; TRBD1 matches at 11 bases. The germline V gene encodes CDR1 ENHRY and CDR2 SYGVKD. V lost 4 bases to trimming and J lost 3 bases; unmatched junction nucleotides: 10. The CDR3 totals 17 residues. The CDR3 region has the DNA TGTGCCATCAGTGGTCGGGACAGGGGGGTTCGCGACTATGGCTACACCTTC. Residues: CAISGRDRGVRDYGYTF.